This T cell receptor beta chain came from a study of cytomegalovirus exposure and HLA in healthy donors (TCRdb year 2017). Regarding the complete study: In an earlier analysis of some 550 of the donors, approximately 260 Gb of sequence data and approximately 100 million unique TCR beta sequences from 180 million or so T cells were reported. An early release that covered 640 HLA-typed donors contained around 330 gigabases of sequencing data and approximately 85 million unique TCR sequences. Among the roughly 390 genotyped donors, approximately 76% belonged to the genetic ancestry cluster associated with self-reported Caucasian donors. The study aimed to test whether cataloging public T cell receptors could reveal signatures of past pathogen exposure. The T cell repertoires of 666 subjects were profiled by immunosequencing and related to cytomegalovirus serostatus. Along with the approximately 700-subject first cohort, a separate validation cohort of around 110 different subjects was used. High-throughput TCR immunosequencing, statistical association of individual TCRs with disease status, and machine learning were combined to predict cytomegalovirus infection status. A later analysis re-analyzed previously published TCR beta repertoires from 660 or so donors and added high-resolution HLA genotyping to study TCR occurrence patterns. The later analysis used no new phenotypic data to find candidate immune exposures, relying instead on TCR beta sequences and their occurrence across donors. In an earlier analysis of about 590 of the donors, high-throughput TCR beta sequencing was used to judge whether each TCR beta V gene segment behaved as functional or pseudogenic. Donor age, sex, ethnicity and CMV serostatus were compiled alongside the repertoire data. Genome-wide SNP genotypes for about three fifths of the roughly 700 donors were used in a later genetic analysis, which treated that subset as a discovery cohort. All discovery cohort repertoires had been generated on a single sequencing platform. Class I and class II HLA loci were covered by the typing at four-digit resolution. Typing coverage varied by locus: about 620-630 donors for A, B, C, DRB1 and DQB1; approximately 560 for DQA1; around 610 for DPA1; roughly 470 for DPB1. A few DR-DQ haplotypes were treated as single units for association and clustering because of strong linkage in the cohort. Among 300 to 500 genotyped donors of the cohort, an average of roughly 230,000 unique TCR beta nucleotide sequences was sequenced per donor, of which about 18% were non-productive. What the research found in general, with its limitations: In vitro tests confirmed that a few of the cytomegalovirus-associated TCR beta chains recognize cytomegalovirus antigens. In an earlier analysis of some 640 of the donors, most TCR beta V segments were observed in productive rearrangements about 90% or about 30% of the time, broadly matching IMGT annotations. A total of 150 to 200 TCR beta chains were listed by the study as associated with cytomegalovirus. V-gene and J-gene trimming of TCR beta chains was associated with a missense DCLRE1C variant in a later genetic analysis, and the association was replicated in an independent cohort. It was suggested by the authors that the approach could potentially be generalized to other disease states and immunological phenotypes. Specific HLA alleles were associated with 15,000 to 20,000 TCR beta sequences at a false discovery rate of 0.05 in a later analysis. According to a later analysis, TCR association rates differed among HLA loci, with DRB1 alleles showing the most associated TCRs and HLA-C alleles showing the fewest. Most TCR sequences were seen in very few donors, while some public TCRs were found in many individuals. In this cohort, only TCR beta chains were sequenced, and detectable features were limited by the absence of alpha or paired-chain data. Strong co-occurrence of HLA alleles, especially DR and DQ, made assigning TCR associations to individual alleles difficult. The presence/absence analyses assumed that sequencing depth was roughly uniform across donors, and that assumption may not be true. Compared with the approximately 720-donor mean, donors in an Asian-associated ancestry cluster had fewer N-insertions in productive TCRs, according to a later genetic analysis. A later analysis found that HLA-associated TCR beta chains were more clonally expanded and had lower generation probabilities than equally common non-associated chains. A further reported finding was that TCR beta sequences accurately predicted the HLA-A and HLA-B alleles for most subjects in the first cohort. Linkage disequilibrium might explain the correlated functional status among segregating V segments, but an unknown experimental factor could not be excluded. Several of the top co-occurrence clusters appeared to be linked to parvovirus B19, influenza, CMV and Epstein-Barr virus, according to a later analysis. A later analysis found that most CMV-associated TCR beta chains appeared HLA-restricted, with HLA associations seemingly driven largely by CMV exposure. The 87-base-pair reads could not distinguish some IMGT-functional V segments, including TRBV6-2 and TRBV6-3, so those segments were excluded. Immune exposure information for the cohort was limited to CMV serostatus. A cluster of highly shared sequence variants was judged likely to represent a technical artifact of the sequencing pipeline. The classifier was reported to diagnose cytomegalovirus status with high specificity and sensitivity in both the original and validation cohorts. Because some donors lacked HLA typing at each locus, the association tests relied only on the typed subset. Because counts were too low, roughly 16 rarely observed V segments, including chromosome 9 orphons, were excluded from the earlier analysis of several hundred of the donors.

The library was built by means of the immunoSEQ multiplex PCR assay. For the multiplex PCR, a mixture combining 60 forward primers for TCR Vbeta segments and 13 reverse primers for TCR Jbeta segments was used. A multiplex PCR assay on genomic DNA amplified the CDR3 region of rearranged TCR beta genes. Amplified TCR beta libraries were sequenced as 87-base-pair reads on the Illumina HiSeq System. The source study handled its data this way. A later analysis counted approximately 74 million unique TCR beta chains across the 650 to 800 repertoires, and roughly 11 million of these chains were shared by at least two donors. Raw reads were error-corrected and collapsed into unique sequences with a nearest-neighbor algorithm that merged closely related sequences to remove PCR and sequencing errors. To assign V, D and J gene segments, CDR3 sequences were aligned to IMGT reference sequences. For a sequence to be retained, at least a six-nucleotide match to both a V gene segment and a J gene segment was required. Rearrangements were classified as productive when the CDR3 lacked stop codons and remained in frame with V and J, and all other rearrangements were classified as non-productive. CDR3 was defined by IMGT convention, running from the second conserved V-encoded cysteine to the conserved J-encoded phenylalanine. Sequences without an unambiguous match to a single V gene segment were excluded from the earlier analysis of 450 to 650 of the donors. An earlier analysis of just under 600 of the donors called V segments functional above 56.7% productive rearrangements and segregating when the between-donor standard deviation exceeded 5%. A statistical classification framework was developed to diagnose cytomegalovirus status using the catalog of TCR beta chain sequences. In a later analysis, TCR nucleotide sequences were compared against IMGT/GENE-DB human TR gene sequences so that V and J genes could be assigned. In a later analysis, CDR3 sequences and most-parsimonious VDJ recombination scenarios were assigned using the TCRdist pipeline. In a later analysis, each TCR beta chain was defined by its CDR3 amino acid sequence together with its V-gene family, and reads without a unique V-gene family were excluded. In a later analysis, 500 to 650 highly shared, low-generation-probability nucleotide sequences were removed to address suspected cross-contamination and a sequencing artifact. In a later analysis, a clonal expansion index was calculated for each public chain from normalized within-repertoire ranks of inferred template counts. Generation probabilities in a later analysis came from a VDJ recombination model fitted to out-of-frame rearrangements, and those results were checked against IGoR. Hypergeometric tests were used in a later analysis to score TCR-TCR, TCR-HLA and TCR-CMV co-occurrence, with a repertoire-size bias correction applied to the TCR pairs. In a later analysis, false discovery rates were estimated by permuting HLA or CMV assignments 20 times. A later analysis grouped co-occurring TCRs with DBSCAN, adding TCRdist sequence similarity when clustering within HLA-allele-positive subsets. Co-occurrence clustering excluded repertoires with fewer than 30,000 or more than 120,000 public chains, plus five with anomalous nucleotide sharing. Not all clones reach the TCRdb copy of this immuneACCESS table, which keeps in-frame sequences only. Checked studies attribute under half of the gap to unresolved V genes and leave the rest unexplained. V and J calls and clone size are those listed in that table; D and trimming were worked out from the DNA. Across this sample there are more than 85,000 clones, with 60% to 80% seen only once. About 3.5% of the sample is taken by the ten largest.

Comment on this clone: What antigen it recognizes has not been identified. The junction shows a germline mismatch at one end, possibly a read error.

The cohort comprised some 680 healthy bone marrow donors. Cohort members were all nominally healthy when sampled, although unrecorded immune exposures were likely present. The donor tested CMV seronegative, placing the donor among the 350 to 400 seronegative members of the cohort. Each donor provided a peripheral blood sample, and peripheral blood mononuclear cells were used for TCR beta sequencing. Genomic DNA was extracted from the blood cell samples with the Qiagen DNeasy Blood Extraction Kit. The germline V gene (reference sequence) yields SSHAT for CDR1 and FNYEAQ for CDR2. The CDR3 goes from the cysteine to the phenylalanine over 15 residues. The entry retains the CDR3 DNA only, 45 bases that are in frame from base 1.

The sequenced sample consisted of PBMCs. The clonotype was recovered from a man aged 25 to 45 in good health and CMV-seronegative. This chain is built from TRBV7-7 and TRBJ2-5, with 7 central nucleotides matching TRBD2. The base sequence is TGTGCTAGCAGCCGCGGAAGGAGCGGGACAGAGACCCAGTACTTC. It translates as CASSRGRSGTETQYF. Reference TRBV7-7 and TRBJ2-5 proteins supply the regions before and after the CDR3; the full variable domain is: GAGVSQSPRYKVTKRGQDVTLRCDPISSHATLYWYQQALGQGPEFLTYFNYEAQPDKSGLPSDRFSAERPEGSISTLTIQRTEQRDSAMYRCASSRGRSGTETQYFGPGTRLLVL.